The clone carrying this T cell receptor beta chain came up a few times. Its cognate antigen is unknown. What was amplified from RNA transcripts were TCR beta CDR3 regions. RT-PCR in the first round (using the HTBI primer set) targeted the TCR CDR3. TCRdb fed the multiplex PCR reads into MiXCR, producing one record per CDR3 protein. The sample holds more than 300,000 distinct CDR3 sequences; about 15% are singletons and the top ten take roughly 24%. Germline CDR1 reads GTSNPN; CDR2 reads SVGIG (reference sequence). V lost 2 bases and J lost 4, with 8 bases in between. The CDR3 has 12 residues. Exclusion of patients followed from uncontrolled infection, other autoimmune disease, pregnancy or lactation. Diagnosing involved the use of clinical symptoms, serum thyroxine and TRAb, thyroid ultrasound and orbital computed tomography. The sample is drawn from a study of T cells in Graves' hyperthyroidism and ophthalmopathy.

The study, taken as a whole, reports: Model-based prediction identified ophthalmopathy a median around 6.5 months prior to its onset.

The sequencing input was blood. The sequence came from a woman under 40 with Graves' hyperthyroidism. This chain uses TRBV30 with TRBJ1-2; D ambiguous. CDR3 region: CAWSSRGYGYTF. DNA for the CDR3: TGTGCCTGGAGTTCGCGGGGCTATGGCTACACCTTC.